Listed here are 30 T cell receptor beta chains from one sample, sequenced in a study of shared clonotypes between healthy human individuals. Libraries were prepared by immunoSEQ multiplex PCR; TCRdb keeps only in-frame clonotypes and omits some of them. The sample consists of some 470,000 clones, around 80% of them appearing once. The sequencing input was PBMCs. These receptors were taken from a woman in her thirties or forties in good health. Some clones in this sample may be carry-over from other donors' samples.

A remark on this clone: A far larger clone is just one base off, so this is likely a read error. Different DNA sequences within this sample yield the same CDR3. The genes are TRBV28 and TRBJ1-1, with a tentative D call TRBD1 (6 bases). Looked up from germline, CDR1 is MDHEN and CDR2 is SYDVKM. This CDR3 region has 15 residues. The CDR3, as DNA: TGTGCCAGCAATACCCCGTTCCAGGGGCGTACTGAGGCTTTCTTT. It yields the protein CASNTPFQGRTEAFF.

V is TRBV6-5 and J is TRBJ1-1, with 8 nucleotides matching TRBD1. Unmatched junction bases numbered 5, after V lost 11 bases and J lost 6 bases. CDR3 size: 11 residues. CDR1 MNHEY and CDR2 SVGAGI come from the germline V gene. The CDR3 nucleotides are TGTGCCTGTGGACAGGGCGCTGAAGCTTTCTTT. It specifies CACGQGAEAFF.

The genes are TRBV5-1 and TRBJ2-1, with D perhaps matching TRBD1 or TRBD2 (7 bases each). The CDR3 covers 15 residues. Germline V gives CDR1 SGHRS, CDR2 YFSETQ. Trimming took off 2 bases at V and 3 bases at J, with 12 bases between the two ends. CDR3 protein: CASSLAGGVYNEQFF. CDR3 in DNA: TGCGCCAGCAGCTTAGCAGGGGGGGTCTACAATGAGCAGTTCTTC.

The chain carries TRBV7-9 and TRBJ2-3; TRBD2 aligns across 7 bases. Per germline, CDR1 SEHNR and CDR2 FQNEAQ (reference sequence). CDR3 size: 14 residues. The junction had 2 bases not matched to a gene; V was cut back by 3 bases and J by 2 bases. CDR3 region: CASSFGLDTDTQYF. CDR3 nucleotides: TGTGCCAGCAGCTTCGGACTAGACACAGATACGCAGTATTTT.

This chain connects TRBV7-2 to TRBJ2-1, with a tentative D call TRBD1 (5 bases). Germline CDR1 and CDR2: SGHTA and FQGNSA. The CDR3 is made up of 14 amino acids. V lost 5 bases and J 2 bases, leaving 10 bases between the germline ends. The CDR3 coding sequence is TGTGCCAGCAGCGCCCGACAGACCTACAATGAGCAGTTCTTC. It encodes CASSARQTYNEQFF.

The chain couples TRBV10-3 to TRBJ2-7; TRBD2 aligns across 10 bases. Germline values: CDR1 ENHRY, CDR2 SYGVKD. The ends lost 5 bases at V and 5 bases at J; junction bases unmatched: 6. This CDR3 has 14 amino acids. This chain's CDR3 is CAISLTSGLDEQYF. As DNA, the CDR3 is TGTGCCATCAGTCTGACTAGCGGGCTCGACGAGCAGTACTTC.

The chain joins TRBV19 to TRBJ1-4; no definite D call. V was clipped by 4 bases and J by 13 bases, with 22 bases between them. Germline lookup yields CDR1 LNHDA and CDR2 SQIVND (reference sequence). The CDR3 has 15 residues. This chain's CDR3 is CASSTPGLALEGLFF. Written as DNA, the CDR3 is TGTGCCAGTAGTACCCCCGGACTAGCACTCGAGGGACTGTTTTTT.

This chain links TRBV15 with TRBJ2-1; 7 bases fit TRBD1. Trimming removed 3 bases from V and 7 bases from J; junction bases left unmatched: 0. Germline CDR1 reads LNHNV; CDR2 reads YYDKDF (reference sequence). The CDR3 spans 12 residues. This CDR3 reads CATSRDRNEQFF. DNA of the CDR3: TGTGCCACCAGCAGGGACAGGAATGAGCAGTTCTTC. Supplemented by reference TRBV15 and TRBJ2-1, the full variable domain reads DAMVIQNPRYQVTQFGKPVTLSCSQTLNHNVMYWYQQKSSQAPKLLFHYYDKDFNNEADTPDNFQSRRPNTSFCFLDIRSPGLGDTAMYLCATSRDRNEQFFGPGTRLTVL.

This clone occurred a few times. The V gene is TRBV19, the J gene TRBJ1-3; TRBD1 might be the D (5 bases). The CDR3 sequence is 14 residues long. Looked up from germline, CDR1 is LNHDA and CDR2 is SQIVND (reference sequence). V was cut by 7 bases and J by 5 bases, with 15 bases left in between. CDR3 protein: CASTKGTARNTIYF. Here the CDR3 DNA reads TGTGCCAGTACCAAAGGGACGGCTAGAAACACCATATATTTT.

The chain carries TRBV28 and TRBJ2-1; a possible D gene is TRBD1 (5 bases). V shed 3 bases and J shed 11 bases, with 11 bases lying between them. CDR1 is MDHEN and CDR2 is SYDVKM in the germline V gene. The CDR3 is made up of 12 amino acids. The CDR3 sequence is CASSFQGLQQFF. The CDR3 DNA reads as TGTGCCAGCAGTTTTCAGGGCCTACAGCAGTTCTTC.

The rearrangement joins TRBV6-5 to TRBJ2-1, with D unclear. The V end was cut by 6 bases, the J end by 2 bases, with 5 bases between. Germline V gene sequence: CDR1 MNHEY, CDR2 SVGAGI. CDR3 length equals 12 residues. The CDR3: CASSSTYNEQFF. CDR3 nucleotide sequence: TGTGCCAGCAGCTCAACCTACAATGAGCAGTTCTTC.

The chain recombines TRBV5-1 with TRBJ2-1, with 7 bases identical to TRBD1. The germline V gene has CDR1 SGHRS and CDR2 YFSETQ. Trimming took 4 bases from V and 6 from J; bases not matched to a gene: 10. CDR3 length equals 15 residues. The CDR3 nucleotides are TGCGCCAGCAGCCTAGACAGGGTGGGGCCCAATGAGCAGTTCTTC. Translating gives CASSLDRVGPNEQFF.

This clone was seen once. The V and J genes are TRBV14 and TRBJ2-2; 8 bases are shared with TRBD1. This CDR3 is 16 amino acids long. The trim removed 1 base at V and 4 bases at J, leaving 5 bases unmatched. CDR1 and CDR2 (germline): SGHDN, FVKESK. As DNA, the CDR3 is TGTGCCAGCAGCCAAGTCGCGGGACAGGTCACCGGGGAGCTGTTTTTT. It encodes CASSQVAGQVTGELFF.

The chain combines TRBV2 with TRBJ2-1; 12 bases map to TRBD2. CDR1 and CDR2 (germline): SNHLY, FYNNEI. The CDR3 is 15 amino acids. The J segment lost 7 bases and the V segment lost 4 bases, leaving 5 bases of the junction unmatched. Written as DNA, the CDR3 is TGTGCCAGCAGTGTTGAGACTAGCGGGAGAAATGAGCAGTTCTTC. Translated, it gives CASSVETSGRNEQFF.

This chain links TRBV18 with TRBJ2-7; perhaps TRBD1 as D (7 bases). The CDR3 has 18 residues. Germline V gene lookup returns CDR1 KGHSH and CDR2 LQKENI. The V and J ends lost 3 bases and 2 bases respectively, with 23 bases between them. CDR3 DNA sequence: TGTGCCAGCTCACCTGCCGGAGGGGGCGGAAGACTTCCCTACGAGCAGTACTTC. Translating gives CASSPAGGGGRLPYEQYF.

The J gene is TRBJ2-3, the V gene TRBV7-8; no clear D. Germline V CDR1 and CDR2: SGHVS, FQNEAQ. V lost 8 bases and J 6 bases, leaving 12 bases between the germline ends. The CDR3 has 12 residues. As DNA, the CDR3 is TGTGCCAGCTCGCTTGACCGGGATACGCAGTATTTT. Its translation: CASSLDRDTQYF.

The gene calls are TRBV4-2 and TRBJ2-1; 7 bases match TRBD2. This CDR3 contains 18 residues. Germline V gives CDR1 LGHNA, CDR2 YNFKEQ. With 1 base clipped from V and 0 bases from J, the junction kept 9 bases outside the gene matches. The CDR3 region is CASSQGALAENSYNEQFF. Here the CDR3 DNA reads TGTGCCAGCAGCCAAGGGGCCCTAGCGGAGAACTCCTACAATGAGCAGTTCTTC.

This clone showed up many times. The identical CDR3 is also encoded by other nucleotide sequences in the sample. The chain joins TRBV9 to TRBJ2-7; 8 bases fit TRBD2. The germline gives CDR1 SGDLS, CDR2 YYNGEE. After removal of 0 bases from V and 5 bases from J, the junction contained 10 bases not matched to a gene. The length of the CDR3 is 16 residues. CDR3 in amino acids: CASSVGVSGSLHEQYF. Written as DNA, the CDR3 is TGTGCCAGCAGCGTAGGGGTAAGCGGGAGCCTCCACGAGCAGTACTTC.

The CDR3 protein is CASSRSEWAPQDGYTF. The CDR3, as DNA: TGCGCCAGCAGCCGCTCCGAGTGGGCCCCGCAGGATGGCTACACCTTC. The rearrangement links TRBV4-3 to TRBJ1-2, with D unresolved. V was shortened by 4 bases and J by 6 bases, with 21 bases between the two germline ends. Germline V gene data show CDR1 as LGHNA and CDR2 as YSLEER. CDR3 size: 16 residues.

Here the CDR3 reads CASSQGHFGANVLTF. In nucleotides, the CDR3 is TGCGCCAGCAGCCAAGGTCACTTTGGGGCCAACGTCCTGACTTTC. The J gene is TRBJ2-6, the V gene TRBV4-1; D unclear. Germline V lookup: CDR1 MGHRA, CDR2 YSYEKL. This CDR3 has 15 amino acids. V was trimmed by 1 base and J by 3 bases, leaving 7 bases between them.

V and J are TRBV2 and TRBJ1-2, with no clear D. CDR3 length equals 13 residues. The V and J ends lost 6 bases and 5 bases respectively, with 13 bases between them. Germline lookup yields CDR1 SNHLY and CDR2 FYNNEI. CDR3 DNA: TGTGCCAGCAGCCGCCAGGAGCAATATGGCTACACCTTC. Its protein is CASSRQEQYGYTF.

The chain employs TRBV9 and TRBJ2-7, with D hard to call. The CDR3 covers 15 residues. Per germline, CDR1 SGDLS and CDR2 YYNGEE. V gave up 0 bases and J gave up 4 bases, with 14 bases separating them. The CDR3 here is CASSVAPPLEYEQYF. For the CDR3, the DNA is TGTGCCAGCAGCGTAGCCCCCCCCCTAGAGTACGAGCAGTACTTC.

This clone was detected only once. The rearrangement joins TRBV6-1 to TRBJ2-5; TRBD1 agrees at 7 bases. Trimming removed 0 bases from V and 5 bases from J; junction bases left unmatched: 9. The germline gives CDR1 MNHNS, CDR2 SASEGT. The CDR3 has 16 residues. CDR3 coding DNA: TGTGCCAGCAGTGAAGCGCTTCGAGGGGGCGTGGAGACCCAGTACTTC. This encodes CASSEALRGGVETQYF.

Of note for this clone: The missing conserved phenylalanine or tryptophan at the end of this CDR3 makes a read error likely. V and J are TRBV28 and TRBJ1-1; D remains ambiguous. Germline loops: CDR1 MDHEN, CDR2 SYDVKM. The V end was cut by 2 bases, the J end by 1 base, with 8 bases between. The CDR3 covers 14 residues. The CDR3 DNA sequence: TGTGCCAGCAGTTTAGTCAGGACGAACACTGAAGCTTTCCTT. It specifies CASSLVRTNTEAFL.

This clone was counted a few times. The chain links TRBV20-1 to TRBJ2-7; possibly TRBD1 for D (5 bases). The CDR3 spans 11 residues. Trimming removed 6 bases at V and 2 bases at J, with 8 bases between. Germline assignment: CDR1 DFQATT and CDR2 SNEGSKA (reference sequence). In DNA, the CDR3 is TGCAGTGCCTACAGGACCTACGAGCAGTACTTC. Translated: CSAYRTYEQYF.

This clone was observed many times. The chain is built from TRBV10-3 and TRBJ1-2, with 8 bases aligning to TRBD1. Looked up from germline, CDR1 is ENHRY and CDR2 is SYGVKD. The length of the CDR3 is 14 residues. J gave up 4 bases and V 5 bases, and 6 bases lay outside the gene matches. CDR3 coding DNA: TGTGCCATCAGTTCGGACAGGGTAGGCTATGGCTACACCTTC. It encodes CAISSDRVGYGYTF.

The chain recombines TRBV7-9 with TRBJ2-2; D gene unclear. CDR1 is SEHNR and CDR2 is FQNEAQ in the germline V gene (reference sequence). The V gene lost 8 bases and the J gene lost 7 bases, with 11 bases spanning the gap. The CDR3 contains 12 residues. CDR3: CASGSGSGELFF. CDR3 in DNA: TGTGCCAGCGGCAGTGGCAGCGGGGAGCTGTTTTTT.

The CDR3 protein is CASSRGLAGGPSEQYF. CDR3 coding DNA: TGCGCCAGCAGCCGCGGACTAGCGGGAGGGCCGTCCGAGCAGTACTTC. The chain carries TRBV4-1 and TRBJ2-7; 15 bases fit TRBD2. Germline CDR1 reads MGHRA; CDR2 reads YSYEKL. The CDR3 length is 16 residues. Trimming at V came to 4 bases and at J to 6 bases, leaving 7 bases not matched to a gene.

In regard to this clone: A read error likely explains this, since a far larger clone differs by one base. This sample also contains other DNA sequences that code for the same CDR3. The V and J genes are TRBV28 and TRBJ2-2, with D possibly matching TRBD2 (5 bases). The germline CDR1 and CDR2 sequences are MDHEN and SYDVKM. The CDR3 is 11 amino acids. CDR3 amino acids: CASSKDGELFF. CDR3 nucleotides: TGTGCCAGCAGCAAAGACGGGGAACTGTTTTTT.

This rearrangement joins TRBV7-2 to TRBJ2-7; D gene ambiguous. This CDR3 region has 13 residues. CDR1 is SGHTA and CDR2 is FQGNSA in the germline V gene. Trimming pared 3 bases from V and 1 base from J, leaving 7 bases between. The DNA of the CDR3 is TGTGCCAGCAGCTTGTCGAGGTCCTACGAGCAGTACTTC. Protein: CASSLSRSYEQYF. The complete variable domain, with remaining parts taken from reference TRBV7-2 and TRBJ2-7, reads GAGVSQSPSNKVTEKGKDVELRCDPISGHTALYWYRQSLGQGLEFLIYFQGNSAPDKSGLPSDRFSAERTGGSVSTLTIQRTQQEDSAVYLCASSLSRSYEQYFGPGTRLTVT.